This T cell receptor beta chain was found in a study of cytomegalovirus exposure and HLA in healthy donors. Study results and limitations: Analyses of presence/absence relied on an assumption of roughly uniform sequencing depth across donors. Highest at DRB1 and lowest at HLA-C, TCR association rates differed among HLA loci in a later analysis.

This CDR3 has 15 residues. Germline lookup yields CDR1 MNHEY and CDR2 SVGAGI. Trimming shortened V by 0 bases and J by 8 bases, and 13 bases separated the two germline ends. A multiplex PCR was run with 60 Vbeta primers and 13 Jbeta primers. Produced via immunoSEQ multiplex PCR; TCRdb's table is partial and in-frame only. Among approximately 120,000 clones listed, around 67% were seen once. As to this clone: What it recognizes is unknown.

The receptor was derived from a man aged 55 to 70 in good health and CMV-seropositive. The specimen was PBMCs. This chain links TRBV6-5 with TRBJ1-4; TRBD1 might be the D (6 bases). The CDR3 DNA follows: TGTGCCAGCAGTTACTCGGGGACATCCGAAGAAAAACTGTTTTTT. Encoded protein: CASSYSGTSEEKLFF.